This TCR beta chain was captured by sequencing in a study of T-cell memory formation after mild COVID-19. Study findings and constraints: While clones contracting from day 15 to 85 were balanced between CD4 and CD8, later expanders leaned CD4+.

A remark on this clonotype: What it binds is unknown.

CDR3 length: 18 residues. The junction had 8 bases not matched to a gene; V was cut back by 1 base and J by 0 bases. Germline-derived CDR1 and CDR2 are MGHRA and YSYEKL. TCRdb passed the 5' RACE reads through MiXCR, listing each CDR3 protein once. Of around 140,000 distinct CDR3 sequences listed, 15% to 20% are singletons. This chain connects TRBV4-1 to TRBJ2-2; TRBD1 agrees at 7 bases. The clonotype was recovered from an adult woman who had mild COVID-19 (a few samples of this study predate the infection). Cell type and time point are not known. The sample taken for sequencing was PBMCs or a T cell subset sorted from them (not recorded which). Here the CDR3 DNA reads TGCGCCAGCAGCCAAGGGACAGGCTACTTTGCGAACACCGGGGAGCTGTTTTTT. Protein product: CASSQGTGYFANTGELFF.